Given below is one T cell receptor beta chain in context. Its antigen is not yet known. Per-base quality was not reported, and no clone a single base away is much larger than it. The record originates from a study of cytotoxic CD8 clonotypes in ibrutinib-treated CLL (dated by TCRdb to the early 2020s). Broadly, across the study: In this cohort, more than 14 patients were treatment-naive and approximately ten were relapsed/refractory, while under 18 had unmutated IGHV. Partial responses were observed in about 25 patients and complete responses in 2; after a median follow-up of around 68 months, remission was maintained in 15 or so patients and progression was observed in approximately 12. Samples at response were collected after a median of about twelve months of treatment, with a range of about 6 to 40 months. An average of 255,043 productive templates and around 100,000 productive rearrangements was obtained per sample. Longitudinal samples were obtainable from about 30% of the roughly 90 participants in the trial. Cryopreserved peripheral blood mononuclear cells were obtained before treatment, at response, and at either sustained remission or disease progression. Patients were still on ibrutinib when every remission and progressive disease sample was collected. The research as a whole found: Public clonotypes were rare and either contracted or stayed stable during treatment, and the rise in clonality at ibrutinib response reflected the expansion of private clonotypes. Clonality rose at ibrutinib response, remained stable during sustained remission, and dropped back toward baseline at progression. Lymph node repertoires were not examined, and the timing of sampling was not matched between patients in sustained remission and those whose disease progressed. Baseline clonality was found to be higher than that of age-matched healthy donors and was strongly correlated with circulating CD8+ T-cell counts.

What this sample's time point label stands for: about a year on ibrutinib. Approximately 2 micrograms of genomic DNA were extracted from cryopreserved PBMCs for TCR beta library preparation. Longitudinal blood samples from CLL patients on ibrutinib monotherapy were analyzed using high-throughput TCR beta sequencing. The patients took part in an open-label, single-center phase 2 trial of ibrutinib monotherapy. Trimming takes 1 base off V and 4 bases off J; junction bases not matched to a gene: 10. Via the germline V gene, CDR1 is LGHNA and CDR2 YNFKEQ. The CDR3 contains 17 residues, cysteine and phenylalanine counted. The only DNA kept is the CDR3, 51 bases in frame from the first base. The goal of deep resolution MiSeq sequencing was a depth between 1 in 1 million and 1 in 200,000 T cells, and coverage averaged 10x per clonotype. The immunoSEQ hsTCRB Kit was used to generate TCR beta libraries. In the original analysis: The data were analyzed with ImmunoSEQ Analyzer and ImmunoSEQ Data Assistant, and V, D and J gene assignments followed IMGT definitions. Clonality, with values ranging from 0 to 1, was calculated as one minus the normalized Shannon entropy of productive rearrangement frequencies. Only overrepresented clonotypes making up at least 0.05% of each patient's repertoire were included in the public clonotype analysis. Repertoires from 10 to 15 age-matched healthy donors in immuneACCESS were used as clonality controls. Sourced from immuneACCESS, this table was stored by TCRdb with only in-frame sequences that have V and J called. A share of the clones is absent; for the studies checked, an unresolved V gene accounts for under half, and the remainder has no known explanation. D and trimming were read from the DNA, whereas the V and J calls and clone size are those reported in that table. In all, the sample holds about 44,000 clones, and 60% to 75% of those were seen once. In total, the top ten clones hold approximately 12% of the sample.

This specimen consisted of PBMCs, obtained after 12 months of ibrutinib treatment. This clonotype originated in a human donor with chronic lymphocytic leukemia. The chain employs TRBV4-2 and TRBJ1-3; TRBD1 agrees with 7 junctional bases. The CDR3 is CASSQGAGGAIGNTIYF. Here is the DNA: TGTGCCAGCAGCCAAGGGGCAGGGGGGGCGATCGGAAACACCATATATTTT.